A single sample is the source of the 9 T cell receptor beta chains below, sequenced in a study of OX40 agonist ivuxolimab in advanced cancers. Some clones are missing from TCRdb's copy, which holds only in-frame ones; the method was immunoSEQ multiplex PCR. The table lists over 60,000 clones, 85% of them singletons. The sequences come from CD4+ or CD8+ T cells sorted from blood, collected in a trial of the OX40 agonist ivuxolimab. These receptors were obtained from an adult with an advanced solid tumor such as melanoma, head and neck, liver or kidney cancer.

The chain employs TRBV27 and TRBJ2-5, with D uncertain. V shed 2 bases and J shed 5 bases, with 6 bases lying between them. The CDR3 covers 12 residues. Germline V CDR1 and CDR2: MNHEY, SMNVEV (reference sequence). CDR3 nucleotide sequence: TGTGCCAGCAGTTTAGTTTGGGAGACCCAGTACTTC. Amino acids: CASSLVWETQYF.

The CDR3 DNA follows: TGTGCCAGCAGCCTAGGCACTTCTTACACCGGGGAGCTGTTTTTT. Its translation is CASSLGTSYTGELFF. This chain links TRBV7-8 with TRBJ2-2; the D is unclear. The germline gives CDR1 SGHVS, CDR2 FQNEAQ. V lost 5 bases, J lost 3 bases, and 13 bases lay in between. The CDR3 has 15 amino acids.

This chain joins TRBV19 and TRBJ1-1; D uncertain. This CDR3 is built from 16 residues. CDR1 and CDR2 (germline): LNHDA, SQIVND (reference sequence). The V gene lost 3 bases and the J gene lost 0 bases, with 14 bases spanning the gap. In nucleotides, the CDR3 is TGTGCCAGTAGTATTCGGGCCACTTCTGTGAACACTGAAGCTTTCTTT. Translated, it gives CASSIRATSVNTEAFF. Full variable domain (outside the CDR3, taken from reference TRBV19 and TRBJ1-1): DGGITQSPKYLFRKEGQNVTLSCEQNLNHDAMYWYRQDPGQGLRLIYYSQIVNDFQKGDIAEGYSVSREKKESFPLTVTSAQKNPTAFYLCASSIRATSVNTEAFFGQGTRLTVV.

The rearrangement uses TRBV7-2 and TRBJ2-5; 10 positions agree with TRBD1. Germline V gene sequence: CDR1 SGHTA, CDR2 FQGNSA. After removal of 3 bases from V and 4 bases from J, the junction contained 8 bases not matched to a gene. The length of the CDR3 is 16 residues. The CDR3 bases are TGTGCCAGCAGCTTTTTTGGGACAGGGGTGATAGAGACCCAGTACTTC. As protein: CASSFFGTGVIETQYF.

The CDR3, as DNA: TGTGCCTGGAGGGGTCCGGGACGCTACTACGAGCAGTACTTC. It translates to CAWRGPGRYYEQYF. J is TRBJ2-7 and V is TRBV30; either TRBD1 or TRBD2 may supply D (5 bases each). The V end was cut by 3 bases, the J end by 3 bases, with 15 bases between. The CDR3 consists of 14 residues. CDR1 is GTSNPN and CDR2 is SVGIG in the germline V gene (reference sequence).

V and J are TRBV21-1 and TRBJ2-3. TRBV21-1 is reported as a pseudogene. The CDR3 is made up of 16 amino acids. The CDR3 nucleotides are TGTGCCAGCAGCAAAGATTGGCGGGACAAAACAGATACGCAGTATTTT. It translates to CASSKDWRDKTDTQYF.

The chain employs TRBV10-2 and TRBJ2-1; D might be TRBD2 (5 bases). The CDR3 extends over 11 amino acids. The V gene's germline CDR1 is WSHSY and CDR2 SAAADI. Trimming took off 6 bases at V and 6 bases at J, with 6 bases between the two ends. This CDR3 reads CASSGVNEQFF. Written as DNA, the CDR3 is TGCGCCAGCAGCGGGGTCAATGAGCAGTTCTTC.

V is TRBV4-2 and J is TRBJ2-1; 10 bases are a match to TRBD2. V trimming: 4 bases; J trimming: 3 bases; junction bases outside the gene matches: 9. The CDR3 contains 17 residues. The germline gives CDR1 LGHNA, CDR2 YNFKEQ. CDR3 nucleotide sequence: TGTGCCAGCAGCCCCGAGCTAGCGGGGGTCTACTACAATGAGCAGTTCTTC. This codes for CASSPELAGVYYNEQFF.

The CDR3 here is CASSEVTATTRPYEQYF. DNA for the CDR3: TGTGCCAGCAGTGAAGTGACAGCCACAACGAGACCCTACGAGCAGTACTTC. The chain recombines TRBV6-1 with TRBJ2-7, with D perhaps matching TRBD1 (5 bases). Germline V gene sequence: CDR1 MNHNS, CDR2 SASEGT. The CDR3 loop spans 17 amino acids. Deletions cut 1 base from V and 2 bases from J, with 18 bases between.